A selection of T cell receptor beta chains follows, all from one sample in a study of T cell repertoires in cytomegalovirus infection. TCRdb processed the reads anew with MiXCR; each CDR3 protein has one entry. Among about 600,000 distinct CDR3 sequences listed, 20% to 25% were seen once. The sequenced sample consisted of CD8+ T cells from PBMCs. Source of these receptors: a human donor in good health (CMV status not recorded). Some clones in this sample may be carry-over from other donors' samples. CDR3s include the opening cysteine and the closing phenylalanine or tryptophan. Each record gives: V gene, clone size, J gene, D gene, CDR3 DNA, CDR3 protein. The D gene is left open where the match is weak. Size values are once, few and many counts, or a class for expanded clones, and some rows have none.

V: TRBV6-2/TRBV6-3; size: .; J: TRBJ2-3; D: .; DNA: TGTGCCAGCAGCGTTTTAGGGGGCACAGATACGCAGTATTTT; CDR3: CASSVLGGTDTQYF
V: TRBV4-1; size: few; J: TRBJ2-3; D: TRBD2; DNA: TGCGCCAGCAGCCATCCGGCGGGGGAGAGCACAGATACGCAGTATTTT; CDR3: CASSHPAGESTDTQYF
V: TRBV12-3/TRBV12-4; size: .; J: TRBJ2-2; D: .; DNA: TGTGCCAGCACCTTCTCAAGGGTAGTGGAGCTGTTTTTT; CDR3: CASTFSRVVELFF
V: TRBV28; size: .; J: TRBJ1-5; D: TRBD1; DNA: TGTGCCAGCATCCACAGGGGACAGACTAGCAATCAGCCCCAGCATTTT; CDR3: CASIHRGQTSNQPQHF
V: TRBV7-8; size: .; J: TRBJ1-1; D: .; DNA: TGTGCCAGCAGCTTAGGGACGTCTGGGGGCACTGAAGCTTTCTTT; CDR3: CASSLGTSGGTEAFF
V: TRBV28; size: .; J: TRBJ2-1; D: .; DNA: TGTGCCAGCAGTTTCCCCCGTGGGGGGACACGAAATGAGCAGTTCTTC; CDR3: CASSFPRGGTRNEQFF
V: TRBV14; size: .; J: TRBJ2-3; D: TRBD2; DNA: TGTGCCAGCAGCCCCCGGGAGGGCACAGATACGCAGTATTTT; CDR3: CASSPREGTDTQYF
V: TRBV14; size: .; J: TRBJ2-1; D: .; DNA: TGTGCCAGCAGCCAAGGACCAGTTTTGTTCTTC; CDR3: CASSQGPVLFF
V: TRBV28; size: few; J: TRBJ1-5; D: TRBD1; DNA: TGTGCCAGCATCAGGGGGCTAGGTCAGCCCCAGCATTTT; CDR3: CASIRGLGQPQHF
V: TRBV14; size: few; J: TRBJ2-1; D: .; DNA: TGTGCCAGCAGCCAATCCTGGATCCGGTTCTTC; CDR3: CASSQSWIRFF
V: TRBV6-2/TRBV6-3; size: many; J: TRBJ2-4; D: .; DNA: TGTGCCAGCAGTTACCCCGGGGTTCAGTACTTC; CDR3: CASSYPGVQYF
V: TRBV14; size: .; J: TRBJ1-1; D: .; DNA: TGTGCCAGCAGCCAAGATTATGAGGATACTGAAGCTTTCTTT; CDR3: CASSQDYEDTEAFF
V: TRBV25-1; size: .; J: TRBJ2-4; D: .; DNA: TGTGCCAGCAGTGATAGAGGTGCTGGACCCGAACTACGACCCAAAAACATTCAGTACTTC; CDR3: CASSDRGAGPELRPKNIQYF
V: TRBV29-1; size: .; J: TRBJ2-7; D: TRBD1; DNA: TGCAGCGTTGAAGATCTATCCCAGGGGGACCACGAGCAGTACTTC; CDR3: CSVEDLSQGDHEQYF
V: TRBV9; size: .; J: TRBJ1-1; D: .; DNA: TGTGCCAGCAGCGTAGTTGGAGAGGGCCTCGGTGAAGCTTTCTTT; CDR3: CASSVVGEGLGEAFF
V: TRBV6-1; size: many; J: TRBJ2-3; D: .; DNA: TGTGCCAGCAGCTTACATGGGGGATACCTCACAGATACGCAGTATTTT; CDR3: CASSLHGGYLTDTQYF
V: TRBV15; size: few; J: TRBJ1-2; D: .; DNA: TGTGCCACCCTCGGGAACTATGGCTACACCTTC; CDR3: CATLGNYGYTF
V: TRBV4-3; size: .; J: TRBJ1-5; D: .; DNA: TGCGCCAGCAGCCAAGATGGAGGGATTCAGCCCCAGCATTTT; CDR3: CASSQDGGIQPQHF
V: TRBV6-5; size: many; J: TRBJ2-1; D: TRBD2; DNA: TGTGCCAGCAGTTACTCGGGAGCGGGGGCATTCAATGAGCAGTTCTTC; CDR3: CASSYSGAGAFNEQFF
V: TRBV6-2/TRBV6-3; size: once; J: TRBJ2-5; D: .; DNA: TGTGCCAGCAGGGATCTTGGACTGGGAGAGACCCAGTACTTC; CDR3: CASRDLGLGETQYF
V: TRBV7-9; size: .; J: TRBJ2-5; D: TRBD1; DNA: TGTGCCAGCAGCTCGATTAGGGGGCGGACCCAGTACTTC; CDR3: CASSSIRGRTQYF
V: TRBV20-1; size: few; J: TRBJ1-1; D: .; DNA: TGCAGTGCTAGTCGCCACCAGAACACTGAAGCTTTCTTT; CDR3: CSASRHQNTEAFF